This T cell receptor beta chain derives from a study of T cells in Graves' hyperthyroidism and ophthalmopathy (dated by TCRdb to between 2018 and 2020). Regarding the complete study: Peripheral blood was sampled at the time of initial diagnosis, prior to any treatment. An independent validation cohort of under 20 hyperthyroidism patients and about 16 patients who later progressed to ophthalmopathy tested prospective prediction of ophthalmopathy. After sampling, hyperthyroidism patients received methimazole starting at 30 mg daily, and ophthalmopathy patients received high-dose intravenous methylprednisolone. TCR V-J signatures able to tell the groups apart were searched for in a discovery cohort of around 95 patients, of whom under 45 had Graves' ophthalmopathy and under 65 had stable Graves' hyperthyroidism. TCR Vbeta CDR3 sequencing of some 140 peripheral blood samples (under 45 ophthalmopathy, under 80 hyperthyroidism and roughly 17 progressor patients) is reported in the paper. For training and testing, the 110 or so patients in the discovery cohort were randomly divided in a 7:3 ratio. In addition, the study compared T-cell repertoires in thyroid tissue and in blood from about 6 Graves' hyperthyroidism patients.

Moderately to severely active disease, a Clinical Activity Score of at least 3, a NOSPECS grade of at least 4, and a duration under 3 months were present in ophthalmopathy patients. Patients with uncontrolled infections, other autoimmune diseases, pregnancy or lactation were excluded. Diagnoses were based on clinical symptoms, serum thyroxine and TRAb, thyroid ultrasound and orbital computed tomography. Ficoll-Paque density gradient centrifugation was used to isolate PBMCs from approximately 11 ml of fresh peripheral blood. Total RNA was extracted using Trizol reagent, and RNA quality was assessed on an Agilent 2100 Bioanalyzer. This clonotype appeared many times. What antigen it recognizes has not been identified. Per-base quality was not reported, and no clone a single base away is much larger than it. Amplification of TCR beta CDR3 regions was carried out from RNA transcripts. For the first round of RT-PCR on the TCR CDR3, the HTBI primer set was used together with the Qiagen OneStep RT-PCR kit. A second multiplex PCR round built the libraries, followed by size selection and purification. Libraries were sequenced paired-end with 100 bp reads on an Illumina HiSeq2000. The authors' pipeline ran thus. Raw data were processed with SOAPnuke, discarding reads with adapters, uncalled bases, mean Phred below 15, or no exact constant-primer or identifier match. COPE v1.2.5 was used to merge high-quality paired reads, and clonotypes were defined as unique nucleotide sequences. Clonotypes were aligned to IMGT TRBV, TRBD and TRBJ reference segments using MiTCR v1.1. The analysis included only V-J combinations with a frequency above 0.0001, which together covered approximately 99% of the repertoires. The TCS score was defined as the ratio of F50 (clonal expansion) to E x V (chaos), calculated using BLOSUM62-based TCRdist between CDR3 peptides within each V-J. Welch's t-statistics and random forest reduced roughly 530 V-J features to roughly 13, which were used in a naive Bayes classifier (R e1071). The raw public reads went through TCRdb reprocessing: fastp at Q25, MiXCR clone calling, in-frame beta chains kept. When rows share a CDR3 protein, they turn into one entry using the most common DNA and genes. The V and J calls follow TCRdb's processing rather than the paper's. Present in this sample are approximately 400,000 distinct CDR3 sequences, more than 13% of which were seen just once. The top ten constitute 28% of the sample.

Overall study outcomes, separate from this receptor: Most expanded thyroid clonotypes (frequency above 0.001) were also detected in blood, suggesting blood repertoires may reflect thyroid immune responses. In cross-validation, a model built on a 13 V-J signature told ophthalmopathy apart from stable hyperthyroidism with 85% to 90% sensitivity and about 81% specificity, and in testing the same model reached 80%/75%. No statistical method was used to set the sample size in advance, and investigators knew the group allocation. In validation, the model predicted progression to ophthalmopathy with approximately 70% sensitivity and about 73% specificity, a median of 6.5 months before onset.

The CDR3, from cysteine to phenylalanine, totals 12 residues. The read is trimmed to its CDR3 DNA, 36 bases read in frame from base 1. CDR1 and CDR2 are drawn from the germline V gene (reference sequence): MNHEY, SMNVEV. V is pared back by 10 bases and J by 4 bases, with 11 bases lying between the germline termini. Recombination joined TRBV27 with TRBJ1-5; the D gene is perhaps TRBD1, from 6 matching bases. The specimen was blood. The receptor was isolated from a man aged 50 or older with Graves' ophthalmopathy. The nucleotide sequence reads TGTGCCACAGGACAGTTTAATCAGCCCCAGCATTTT. This sequence encodes CATGQFNQPQHF.